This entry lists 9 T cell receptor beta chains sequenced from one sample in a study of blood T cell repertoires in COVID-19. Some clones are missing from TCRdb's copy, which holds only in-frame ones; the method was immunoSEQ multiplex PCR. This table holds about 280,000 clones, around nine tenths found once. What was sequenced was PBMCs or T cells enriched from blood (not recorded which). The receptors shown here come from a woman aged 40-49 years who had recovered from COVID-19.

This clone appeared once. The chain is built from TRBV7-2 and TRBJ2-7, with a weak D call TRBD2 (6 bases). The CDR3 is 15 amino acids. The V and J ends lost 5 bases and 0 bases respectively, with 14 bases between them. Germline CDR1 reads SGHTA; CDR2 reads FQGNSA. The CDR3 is CASSPLASSSYEQYF. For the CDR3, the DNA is TGTGCCAGCAGCCCTCTAGCGTCTAGCTCCTACGAGCAGTACTTC.

The CDR3 loop is CASRADSMNTEAFF. Here the CDR3 DNA reads TGTGCCAGCAGGGCAGACAGCATGAACACTGAAGCTTTCTTT. J is TRBJ1-1 and V is TRBV2; D may be TRBD1 (5 bases). CDR1 and CDR2 (germline): SNHLY, FYNNEI. The germline V and J ends were trimmed by 6 bases and 0 bases, with 11 bases remaining between them. This CDR3 has 14 amino acids.

The CDR3 nucleotides are TGCGCCAGCAGCACCGGACAGGGGTTGGACACCATATATTTT. Its protein product is CASSTGQGLDTIYF. This chain links TRBV5-1 with TRBJ1-3, with 9 bases lining up with TRBD1. J was trimmed by 8 bases and V by 4 bases; bases with no gene match: 7. CDR1 is SGHRS, CDR2 YFSETQ, per germline. The CDR3 has 14 amino acids.

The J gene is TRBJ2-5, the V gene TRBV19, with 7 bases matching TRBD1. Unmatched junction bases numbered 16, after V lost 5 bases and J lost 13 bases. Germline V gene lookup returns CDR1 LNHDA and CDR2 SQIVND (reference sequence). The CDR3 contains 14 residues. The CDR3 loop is CASSARDSLPSRYF. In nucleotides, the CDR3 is TGTGCCAGTAGTGCCCGGGACAGTCTCCCTAGTCGGTACTTC.

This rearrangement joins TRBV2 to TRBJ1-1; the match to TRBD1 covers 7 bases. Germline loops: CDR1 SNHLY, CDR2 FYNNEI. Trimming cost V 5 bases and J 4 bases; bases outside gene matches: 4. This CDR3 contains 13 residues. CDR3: CASSTQGSTEAFF. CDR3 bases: TGTGCCAGCAGTACACAGGGGTCCACTGAAGCTTTCTTT. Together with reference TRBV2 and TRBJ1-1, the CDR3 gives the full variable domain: EPEVTQTPSHQVTQMGQEVILRCVPISNHLYFYWYRQILGQKVEFLVSFYNNEISEKSEIFDDQFSVERPDGSNFTLKIRSTKLEDSAMYFCASSTQGSTEAFFGQGTRLTVV.

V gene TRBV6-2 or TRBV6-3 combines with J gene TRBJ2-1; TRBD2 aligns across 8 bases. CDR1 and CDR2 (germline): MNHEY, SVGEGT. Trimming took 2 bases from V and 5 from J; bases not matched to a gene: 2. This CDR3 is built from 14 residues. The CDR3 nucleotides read TGTGCCAGCAGTTACCAGGGACTAGACAATGAGCAGTTCTTC. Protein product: CASSYQGLDNEQFF.

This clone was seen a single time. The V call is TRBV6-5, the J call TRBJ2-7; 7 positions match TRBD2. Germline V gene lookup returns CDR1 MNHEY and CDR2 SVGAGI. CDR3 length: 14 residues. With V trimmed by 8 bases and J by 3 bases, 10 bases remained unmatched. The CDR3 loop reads CASGPGTNLYEQYF. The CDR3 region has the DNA TGTGCCAGCGGACCCGGGACTAACCTCTACGAGCAGTACTTC.

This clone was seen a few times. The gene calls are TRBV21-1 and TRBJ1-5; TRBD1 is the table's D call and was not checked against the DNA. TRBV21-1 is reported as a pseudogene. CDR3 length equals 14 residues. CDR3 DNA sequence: TGTGCCAGTCCGGACAGCCACAGCAATCAGCCCCAGCATTTT. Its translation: CASPDSHSNQPQHF.

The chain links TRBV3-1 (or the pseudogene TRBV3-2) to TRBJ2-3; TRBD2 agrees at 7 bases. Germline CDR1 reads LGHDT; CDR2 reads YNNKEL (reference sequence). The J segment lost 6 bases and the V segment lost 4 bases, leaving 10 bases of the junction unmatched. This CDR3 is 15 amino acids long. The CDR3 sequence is CASSRVGGTADTQYF. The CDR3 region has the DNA TGTGCCAGCAGCCGGGTGGGAGGGACCGCGGATACGCAGTATTTT.